The present T cell receptor (beta chain) was sequenced within a study of blood T cell repertoires in COVID-19. Study information: Samples came from the United States, Italy and Spain, spanning acute and convalescent COVID-19. In each case, the material was cDNA or gDNA derived from T cells, B-cell-depleted T cells, or PBMCs.

The V end lost 4 bases, the J end lost 13 bases, and 11 bases lay between the germline ends. CDR3 length equals 11 residues. Per the germline V gene, CDR1 is MGHRA and CDR2 is YSYEKL. Authors' analysis steps: Researchers report that nucleated cell counts were estimated from reference gene primer amplification. Here immunoSEQ multiplex PCR was the method, and the copy in TCRdb shows in-frame clones only, minus some. V, J and clone size reflect that table, while D and trimming were determined from the DNA. The repertoire holds 200,000 to 250,000 clones, with approximately 85% as singletons. This chain joins TRBV4-1 and TRBJ2-1; D might be TRBD2 (6 bases). Source material: peripheral blood. The receptor was derived from a woman aged 50 to 65 with active or convalescent COVID-19. CDR3 protein: CASSRGDLQFF. DNA for the CDR3: TGCGCCAGCAGCCGAGGGGACTTACAGTTCTTC.